The T cell receptor beta chain under discussion was sequenced for a study of CD8 T cells in Susac syndrome. Study background: Sequencing included Susac syndrome patients, roughly six of them with active disease and roughly 8 in remission.

Trimming shortened V by 1 base and J by 4 bases, and 8 bases separated the two germline ends. This CDR3 is built from 13 residues. CDR1 and CDR2 from the germline V gene are GTSNPN and SVGIG (reference sequence). All included Susac syndrome patients satisfied recently defined diagnostic criteria for definite or probable disease. In contrast to the negatively isolated CD8+ and CD4+ T cells, TEMRA cells were FACS-enriched. Random hexamers primed reverse transcription of about 0.5 to 1 ug RNA. The method of amplification for TCR beta CDR3 was immunoSEQ multiplex PCR, covering 54 Vbeta and 13 Jbeta. Each CDR3 protein gets one entry after TCRdb re-called the immunoSEQ multiplex PCR reads with MiXCR. The sample consists of 50,000 to 55,000 distinct CDR3 sequences, roughly 94% of them appearing once.

The chain couples TRBV30 to TRBJ2-1; no clear D. The source of this sequence is a human donor with Susac syndrome. The material sequenced was CD8+ T cells from PBMCs. The CDR3 coding sequence is TGTGCCTGGAGTGCCAGCCCATACAATGAGCAGTTCTTC. Translation gives CAWSASPYNEQFF.